This TCR beta chain was sequenced for a study of beta chain features in type 1 diabetes. In germline, CDR1 is SEHNR, CDR2 FQNEAQ (reference sequence). The CDR3 loop spans 12 amino acids. Trimming shortened V by 3 bases and J by 3 bases, and 4 bases separated the two germline ends. Findings and caveats of the study: When VDJ junctions were examined, type 1 diabetes patients showed fewer insertions and more deletions. Healthy donors had naive, central memory and Treg TCRB repertoires that appeared less similar than those seen among patients.

With respect to this clone: No antigen is known for it.

Reverse transcription of all isolated RNA meant that expressed TCRB transcripts were sequenced. Mean read depth for naive, central memory and regulatory T cell samples was approximately 3.57 million reads. Only in-frame clones appear in the TCRdb table, and some are missing; sequencing was by immunoSEQ multiplex PCR. The table lists under 400,000 clones, about 14% of them singletons. The sequencing input was central memory CD4+ T cells from blood. The TCR comes from a man aged 25-40 years in good health. J is TRBJ2-3 and V is TRBV7-9; D gene unclear. CDR3 region: CASSFATDTQYF. The CDR3 DNA reads TGTGCCAGCAGCTTTGCTACAGATACGCAGTATTTT.